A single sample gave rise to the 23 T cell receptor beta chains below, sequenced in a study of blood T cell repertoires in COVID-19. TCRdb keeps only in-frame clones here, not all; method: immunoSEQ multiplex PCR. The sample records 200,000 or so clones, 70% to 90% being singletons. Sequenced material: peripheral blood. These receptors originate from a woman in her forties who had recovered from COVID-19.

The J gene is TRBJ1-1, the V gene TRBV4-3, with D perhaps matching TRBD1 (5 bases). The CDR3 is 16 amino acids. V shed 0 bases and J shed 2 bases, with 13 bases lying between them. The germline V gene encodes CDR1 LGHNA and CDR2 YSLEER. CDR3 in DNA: TGCGCCAGCAGCCAAGATTGGTCCAGGGCTAACACTGAAGCTTTCTTT. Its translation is CASSQDWSRANTEAFF.

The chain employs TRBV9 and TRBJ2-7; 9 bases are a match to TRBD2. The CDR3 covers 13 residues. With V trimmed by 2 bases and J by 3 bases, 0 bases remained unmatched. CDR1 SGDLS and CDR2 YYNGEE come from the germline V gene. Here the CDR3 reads CASSVTSGYEQYF. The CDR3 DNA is TGTGCCAGCAGCGTGACTAGCGGCTACGAGCAGTACTTC.

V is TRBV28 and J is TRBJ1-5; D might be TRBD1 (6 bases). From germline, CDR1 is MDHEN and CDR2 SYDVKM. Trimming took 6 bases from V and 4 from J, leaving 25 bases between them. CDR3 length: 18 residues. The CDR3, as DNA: TGTGCCAGCAGACTCCTGACTCCACAGGGAGGGGGGAATCAGCCCCAGCATTTT. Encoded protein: CASRLLTPQGGGNQPQHF.

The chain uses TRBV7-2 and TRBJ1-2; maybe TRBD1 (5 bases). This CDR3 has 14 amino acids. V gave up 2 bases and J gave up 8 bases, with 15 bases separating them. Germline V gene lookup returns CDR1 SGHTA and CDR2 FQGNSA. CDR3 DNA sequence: TGTGCCAGCAGCTTAAAATCGGGGGTCCGGGGCTACACCTTC. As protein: CASSLKSGVRGYTF.

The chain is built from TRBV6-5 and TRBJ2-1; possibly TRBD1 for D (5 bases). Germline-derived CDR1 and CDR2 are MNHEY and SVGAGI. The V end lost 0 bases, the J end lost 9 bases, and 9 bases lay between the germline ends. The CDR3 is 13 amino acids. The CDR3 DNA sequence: TGTGCCAGCAGTTACTCGGGGCGCCCTGAGCAGTTCTTC. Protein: CASSYSGRPEQFF.

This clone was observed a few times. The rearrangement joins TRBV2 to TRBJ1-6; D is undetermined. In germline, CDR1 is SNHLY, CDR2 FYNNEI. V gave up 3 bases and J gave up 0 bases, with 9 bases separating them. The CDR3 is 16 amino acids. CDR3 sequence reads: CASSEGKSSYNSPLHF. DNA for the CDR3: TGTGCCAGCAGTGAGGGCAAGAGCTCCTATAATTCACCCCTCCACTTT.

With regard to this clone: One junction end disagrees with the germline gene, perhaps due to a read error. The chain's CDR3 is CVSRTGDSSGNTIYF. As DNA, the CDR3 is TGTGTCAGCCGAACAGGGGATAGCTCTGGAAACACCATATATTTT. The chain links TRBV6-5 to TRBJ1-3, with 7 nucleotides matching TRBD1. Germline-derived CDR1 and CDR2 are MNHEY and SVGAGI. The CDR3 covers 15 residues.

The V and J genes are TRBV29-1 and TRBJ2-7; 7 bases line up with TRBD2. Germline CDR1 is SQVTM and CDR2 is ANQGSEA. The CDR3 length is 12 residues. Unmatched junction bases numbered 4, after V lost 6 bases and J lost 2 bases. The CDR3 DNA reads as TGCAGCGTGGGAGGGGTCCCCTACGAGCAGTACTTC. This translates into CSVGGVPYEQYF.

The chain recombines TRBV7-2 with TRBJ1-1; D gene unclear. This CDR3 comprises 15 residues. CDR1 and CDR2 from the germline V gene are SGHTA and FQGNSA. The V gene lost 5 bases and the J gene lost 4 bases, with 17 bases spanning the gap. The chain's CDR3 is CASSPGLNFGTEAFF. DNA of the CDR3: TGTGCCAGCAGCCCCGGTCTTAATTTCGGCACTGAAGCTTTCTTT. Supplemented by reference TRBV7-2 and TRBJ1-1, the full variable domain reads GAGVSQSPSNKVTEKGKDVELRCDPISGHTALYWYRQSLGQGLEFLIYFQGNSAPDKSGLPSDRFSAERTGGSVSTLTIQRTQQEDSAVYLCASSPGLNFGTEAFFGQGTRLTVV.

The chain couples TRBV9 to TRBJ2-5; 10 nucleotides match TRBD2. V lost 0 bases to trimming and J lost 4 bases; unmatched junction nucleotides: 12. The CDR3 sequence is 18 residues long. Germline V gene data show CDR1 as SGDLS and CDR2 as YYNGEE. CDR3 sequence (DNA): TGTGCCAGCAGCGTAGGAATTTCGCTAGCGGGAGCTGGAGAGACCCAGTACTTC. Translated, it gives CASSVGISLAGAGETQYF.

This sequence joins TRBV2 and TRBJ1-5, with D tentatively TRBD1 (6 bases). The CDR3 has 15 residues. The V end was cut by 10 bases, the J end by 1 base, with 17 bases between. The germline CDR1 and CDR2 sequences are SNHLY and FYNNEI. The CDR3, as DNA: TGTGCCACCTCTCAAGGGGGAGGGAGCAATCAGCCCCAGCATTTT. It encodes CATSQGGGSNQPQHF. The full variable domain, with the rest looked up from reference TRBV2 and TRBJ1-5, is EPEVTQTPSHQVTQMGQEVILRCVPISNHLYFYWYRQILGQKVEFLVSFYNNEISEKSEIFDDQFSVERPDGSNFTLKIRSTKLEDSAMYFCATSQGGGSNQPQHFGDGTRLSIL.

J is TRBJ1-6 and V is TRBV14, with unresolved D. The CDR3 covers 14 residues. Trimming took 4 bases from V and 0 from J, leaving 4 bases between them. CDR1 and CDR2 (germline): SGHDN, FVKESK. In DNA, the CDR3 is TGTGCCAGCAGCCGTAGCTCCTATAATTCACCCCTCCACTTT. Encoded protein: CASSRSSYNSPLHF.

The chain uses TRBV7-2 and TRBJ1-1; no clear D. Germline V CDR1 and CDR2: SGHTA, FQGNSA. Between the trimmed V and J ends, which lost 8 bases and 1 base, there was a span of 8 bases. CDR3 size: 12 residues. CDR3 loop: CASSQKNTEAFF. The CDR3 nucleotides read TGTGCCAGCTCACAGAAGAACACTGAAGCTTTCTTT.

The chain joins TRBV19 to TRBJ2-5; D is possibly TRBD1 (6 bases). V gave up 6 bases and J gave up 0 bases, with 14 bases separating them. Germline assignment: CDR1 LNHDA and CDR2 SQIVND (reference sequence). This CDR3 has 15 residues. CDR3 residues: CASRSTGNHQETQYF. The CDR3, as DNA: TGTGCCAGTAGGAGTACAGGGAACCACCAAGAGACCCAGTACTTC.

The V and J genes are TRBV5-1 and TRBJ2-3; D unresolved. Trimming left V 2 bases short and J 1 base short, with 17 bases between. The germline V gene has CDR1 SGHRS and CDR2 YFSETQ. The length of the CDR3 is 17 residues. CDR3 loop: CASSLGEDTFRTDTQYF. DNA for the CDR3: TGCGCCAGCAGCTTAGGCGAAGACACCTTTCGCACAGATACGCAGTATTTT.

The CDR3 DNA sequence: TGTGCCAGCAGCGATCGCGGGACTAGCGGGTCGGCAGATACGCAGTATTTT. Its translation is CASSDRGTSGSADTQYF. The chain links TRBV7-6 to TRBJ2-3, with TRBD2 matching 12 bases. The CDR3 contains 17 residues. J lost 4 bases, V lost 5 bases, and 10 bases had no gene match. Per germline, CDR1 SGHVS and CDR2 FNYEAQ.

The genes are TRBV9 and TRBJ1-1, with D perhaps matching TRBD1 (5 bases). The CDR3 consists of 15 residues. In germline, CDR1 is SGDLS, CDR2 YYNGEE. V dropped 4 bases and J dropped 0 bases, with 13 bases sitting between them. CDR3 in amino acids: CASSPKTEMNTEAFF. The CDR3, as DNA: TGTGCCAGCAGCCCCAAGACAGAAATGAACACTGAAGCTTTCTTT.

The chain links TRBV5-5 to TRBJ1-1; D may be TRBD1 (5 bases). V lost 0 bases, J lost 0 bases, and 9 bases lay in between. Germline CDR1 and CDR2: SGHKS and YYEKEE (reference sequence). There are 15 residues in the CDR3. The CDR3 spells CASSLGRGMNTEAFF. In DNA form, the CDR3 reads TGTGCCAGCAGCTTGGGTAGGGGCATGAACACTGAAGCTTTCTTT.

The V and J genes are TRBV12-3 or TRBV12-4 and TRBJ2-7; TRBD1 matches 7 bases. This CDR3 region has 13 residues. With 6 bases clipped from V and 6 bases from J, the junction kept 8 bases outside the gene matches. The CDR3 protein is CASSREGAREQYF. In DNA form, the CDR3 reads TGTGCCAGCAGCCGAGAGGGGGCGCGCGAGCAGTACTTC.

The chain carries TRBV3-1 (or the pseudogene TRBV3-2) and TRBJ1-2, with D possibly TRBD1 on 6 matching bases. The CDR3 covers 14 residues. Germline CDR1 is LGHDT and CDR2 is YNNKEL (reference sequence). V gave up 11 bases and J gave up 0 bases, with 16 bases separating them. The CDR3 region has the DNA TGTGCCCCCCGGGGGGCGGCCGCTAACTATGGCTACACCTTC. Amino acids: CAPRGAAANYGYTF.

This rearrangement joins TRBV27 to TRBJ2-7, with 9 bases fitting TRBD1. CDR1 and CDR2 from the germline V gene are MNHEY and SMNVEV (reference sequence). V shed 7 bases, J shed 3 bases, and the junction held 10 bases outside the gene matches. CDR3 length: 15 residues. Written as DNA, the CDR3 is TGTGCCAGCACCTCGGATGGGACAGGGAACTACGAGCAGTACTTC. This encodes CASTSDGTGNYEQYF.

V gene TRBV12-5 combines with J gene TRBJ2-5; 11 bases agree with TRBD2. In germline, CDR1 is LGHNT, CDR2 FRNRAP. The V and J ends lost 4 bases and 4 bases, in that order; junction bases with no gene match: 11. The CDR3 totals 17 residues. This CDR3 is CASGSRTSGLRGETQYF. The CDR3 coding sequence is TGTGCTAGTGGTTCCAGGACTAGCGGGTTACGGGGAGAGACCCAGTACTTC.

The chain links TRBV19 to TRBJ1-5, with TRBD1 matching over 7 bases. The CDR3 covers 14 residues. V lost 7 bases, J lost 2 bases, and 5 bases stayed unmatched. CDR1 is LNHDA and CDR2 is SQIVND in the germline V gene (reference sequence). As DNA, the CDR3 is TGTGCCAGTAAAGGGCAGGGGGGCAATCAGCCCCAGCATTTT. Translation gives CASKGQGGNQPQHF.